Listed here is a single T cell receptor (beta chain). Its specific antigen is unknown. No base quality values were provided; no much bigger clone lies one nucleotide off. CDR1 and CDR2 are drawn from the germline V gene: MGHDK, SYGVNS. Taken from cysteine to phenylalanine, the CDR3 has 13 residues. The sequence is cut down to CDR3 DNA, 39 bases in frame from base 1. V is reduced by 9 bases and J by 4 bases, leaving a spacing of 15 bases between them. TCR libraries were constructed from 400 ng RNA using the Immunoverse kit, and molecular barcoded adaptors covering alpha/delta and beta/gamma chains were employed. TCR library preparation used the same RNA that went into transcriptome sequencing. An Illumina HiSeq 4000 with 2 x 150 cycles was used to sequence the TCR libraries. In the paper's pipeline: TCR reads were aligned to human V, D, J and C references and assembled into CDR3 clonotypes with MiXCR, including quality filtering and error correction. Clonotype counts and gene usage diversity were analyzed with the tcR package in R. For inspection of raw mapping reads, RNA-seq reads were mapped by STAR aligner version 2.5.3a onto GRCh37 of the human genome. To test how sequencing depth affected the clonotypes detected, IR-seq fastq files were randomly downsampled with Seqtk 1.3. Using fastp at Q25 and MiXCR, TCRdb reprocessed the public reads and kept productive beta chains. Each CDR3 protein appears once, grouped with its most common genes and DNA. The V and J calls here are based on TCRdb, not the publication. The sample table shows 45,000 to 55,000 distinct CDR3 sequences, and roughly 19% are seen once. Approximately 15% of the sample comes from the top ten.

Every patient had bone marrow sampled at the time of active disease. Isolation of bone marrow mononuclear cells was performed by Ficoll-Hypaque density gradient centrifugation. To remove myeloma plasma cells, the cells were labeled with CD138 magnetic microbeads on a MACS separator, and CD138-negative cells were then collected by negative selection. Purity of the isolated cells was checked by flow cytometry on an Attune NxT using CD138 antibodies. TRIzol reagent was used to extract total RNA, which was then quantified with a NanoDrop spectrophotometer. For each patient, paired RNA-seq and IR-seq were run on the CD138-negative bone marrow sample from that patient. This specimen comes from a study of read filtering for tumor transcriptome and immune sequencing (TCRdb year 2020). Notes on the research overall: The cohort was composed of about 18 male and 14 to 15 female patients, with a mean age of approximately 62 years and an age range of about 47 to 85. Under revised international staging, about eight patients fell into R-ISS I, 15 to 20 into R-ISS II and 6 or 7 into R-ISS III. Using the same bone marrow samples, the study compared TCR repertoires obtained by targeted immune repertoire sequencing with those obtained by bulk whole-transcriptome sequencing. One main goal was a read-filtering strategy for immune repertoire data, in particular deciding whether clonotypes backed by only one read should be removed. After DNase treatment, whole-transcriptome libraries were prepared using the TruSeq RNA Access Library Prep Kit. Per sample, about 4.05 to 11 million TCR-region mapped reads were obtained with IR-seq, compared with only 85 to 1273 with RNA-seq. The investigation overall reported the following: The correlation between IR-seq and RNA-seq shared clonotype proportions rose when single-read clonotypes were removed. Single-read clonotypes made up about four fifths of clonotypes but about 3.5% of total reads in IR-seq, and roughly 75% of clonotypes and approximately 47% of reads in RNA-seq. Rather than purified T cells, the sorted CD138-negative fraction was a mixed bone marrow immune population. Compared with RNA-seq, IR-seq captured clonotypes at much higher depth and more reliably, and a smaller IR-seq throughput was enough to identify most shared clonotypes.

The clonotype was recovered from a donor at least 40 years old with multiple myeloma. The specimen was a population of CD138-negative cells sorted from bone marrow. The intended sense of this specimen's cell subset or site label: bone marrow mononuclear cells depleted of CD138+ plasma/myeloma cells by negative magnetic selection. The rearrangement combines TRBV25-1 with TRBJ1-1; the D gene remains uncertain. CDR3 region: CASCRPGSTEAFF. The DNA is as follows: TGTGCCAGTTGTCGGCCCGGGAGCACTGAAGCTTTCTTT.